This entry lists 5 T cell receptor beta chains sequenced from one sample in a study of blood T cell repertoires in COVID-19. Repertoires were generated with immunoSEQ multiplex PCR, while TCRdb's copy carries only in-frame clones and drops some. Of more than 85,000 clones listed, roughly 85% are singletons. The specimen was peripheral blood. These receptors were taken from a woman aged 55 to 70 with acute or convalescent COVID-19.

This chain links TRBV28 with TRBJ2-1; 10 bases align to TRBD2. The CDR3 has 16 amino acids. V shed 4 bases and J 6 bases; nucleotides not matched to a gene: 9. Germline assignment: CDR1 MDHEN and CDR2 SYDVKM. The CDR3: CASSSPGTSVFNEQFF. CDR3 nucleotide sequence: TGTGCCAGCAGTTCCCCCGGGACTAGCGTTTTCAATGAGCAGTTCTTC.

This chain links TRBV21-1 with TRBJ1-3; no check of the table's D call, TRBD1, against the DNA was made. TRBV21-1 is a pseudogene locus. This CDR3 has 16 residues. CDR3 nucleotide sequence: TGTGCCAGCAGGGAGGCGGACAGGGGTGAAGGAAACACCATATATTTT. Protein product: CASREADRGEGNTIYF.

The CDR3 coding sequence is TGTGCCACCAGGGGGGAGGGAATCAATGAGCAGTTCTTC. Its translation is CATRGEGINEQFF. This rearrangement joins TRBV15 to TRBJ2-1, with 7 bases fitting TRBD2. The CDR3 consists of 13 residues. With V trimmed by 6 bases and J by 6 bases, 5 bases remained unmatched. Germline CDR1 is LNHNV and CDR2 is YYDKDF (reference sequence).

The chain uses TRBV3-1 (or the pseudogene TRBV3-2) and TRBJ1-1, with D possibly TRBD1 on 6 matching bases. CDR1 is LGHDT and CDR2 is YNNKEL in the germline V gene (reference sequence). This CDR3 comprises 14 residues. V lost 4 bases to trimming and J lost 3 bases, with 12 bases between them. The CDR3 bases are TGTGCCAGCAGCCCCGGGAACAGGGACACTGAAGCTTTCTTT. Translated, it gives CASSPGNRDTEAFF.

CDR3 nucleotide sequence: TGTGCCAGCAGCCAACTGACCACAGCAGCCAATCTAGCCAAAAACATTCAGTACTTC. This sequence encodes CASSQLTTAANLAKNIQYF. J is TRBJ2-4 and V is TRBV3-1 (or the pseudogene TRBV3-2); no clear D gene. There are 19 residues in the CDR3. Germline CDR1 LGHDT, CDR2 YNNKEL (reference sequence). V shed 2 bases and J shed 0 bases, with 20 bases lying between them.